The 25 T cell receptor beta chains below were found in one sample sequenced in a study of T cell repertoires in cytomegalovirus infection. Their antigen targets remain unknown. One entry per CDR3 protein results from TCRdb running MiXCR on the reads. The sample records 80,000 or so distinct CDR3 sequences, roughly a quarter being singletons. Material: CD8+ T cells from cultured PBMCs, obtained from culture after CMV antigen stimulation. The origin of the receptors is a human donor in good health (CMV status not recorded). Some clones in this sample may be carry-over from other donors' samples.

This clonotype showed up just a few times. This chain links TRBV7-9 with TRBJ2-3; 12 nucleotides align to TRBD2. The V gene end was trimmed by 5 bases and the J gene end by 4 bases; junction bases not matched to a gene: 4. Germline lookup yields CDR1 SEHNR and CDR2 FQNEAQ (reference sequence). CDR3 length: 15 amino acids. The chain's CDR3 is CASSPTSGGPDTQYF. Written as DNA, the CDR3 is TGTGCCAGCAGCCCGACTAGCGGGGGCCCAGATACGCAGTATTTT.

The chain uses TRBV20-1 and TRBJ2-1; D not resolved. Germline values: CDR1 DFQATT, CDR2 SNEGSKA (reference sequence). CDR3 length equals 11 residues. V gave up 6 bases and J gave up 6 bases, with 9 bases separating them. CDR3 in amino acids: CSAKTSNEQFF. DNA of the CDR3: TGCAGTGCAAAAACAAGCAATGAGCAGTTCTTC.

The chain couples TRBV6-5 to TRBJ1-4; TRBD1 aligns across 8 bases. From germline, CDR1 is MNHEY and CDR2 SVGAGI. The V gene end was trimmed by 6 bases and the J gene end by 7 bases; junction bases not matched to a gene: 10. The CDR3 length is 15 residues. CDR3 in DNA: TGTGCCAGCAGCCCAACGCAGGGGGCGGGTGAAAAACTGTTTTTT. Its protein is CASSPTQGAGEKLFF.

This clonotype has only a few counts. The chain uses TRBV27 and TRBJ2-7, with D perhaps assigned TRBD1 or TRBD2 (5 bases each). The CDR3 is made up of 16 amino acids. V lost 1 base and J 2 bases, leaving 15 bases between the germline ends. Per the germline V gene, CDR1 is MNHEY and CDR2 is SMNVEV (reference sequence). CDR3 nucleotide sequence: TGTGCCAGCAGTTTATTAGCGAACAGGCCCCCCTACGAGCAGTACTTC. Protein: CASSLLANRPPYEQYF.

The CDR3 region is CSVRSGGAYNEQFF. DNA for the CDR3: TGCAGTGTCCGTTCGGGGGGCGCTTATAATGAGCAGTTCTTC. The chain recombines TRBV20-1 with TRBJ2-1; D possibly corresponds to TRBD2 (7 bases). V lost 7 bases and J 7 bases, leaving 20 bases between the germline ends. The CDR3 runs to 14 residues. Germline assignment: CDR1 DFQATT and CDR2 SNEGSKA (reference sequence).

This clonotype was detected once. The junction and the germline gene differ at one end; a read error may be behind it. V usage is TRBV11-2 and J usage is TRBJ2-7; D is possibly TRBD2 (6 bases). The CDR3 extends over 16 amino acids. CDR1 and CDR2 from the germline V gene are SGHAT and FQNNGV. The DNA of the CDR3 is TGCGCCAGCAGCCAATCGGTAGGACTACCGTACTACGAGCAGTACTTC. This translates into CASSQSVGLPYYEQYF. Full variable domain (remainder filled in from reference TRBV11-2 and TRBJ2-7): EAGVAQSPRYKIIEKRQSVAFWCNPISGHATLYWYQQILGQGPKLLIQFQNNGVVDDSQLPKDRFSAERLKGVDSTLKIQPAKLEDSAVYLCASSQSVGLPYYEQYFGPGTRLTVT.

The chain employs TRBV6-2 or TRBV6-3 and TRBJ2-5, with 7 nucleotides matching TRBD1. CDR1 is MNHEY and CDR2 is SVGEGT in the germline V gene. With V trimmed by 7 bases and J by 5 bases, 13 bases remained unmatched. The CDR3 spans 15 residues. This CDR3 is CASIDRDSPRETQYF. CDR3 sequence (DNA): TGTGCCAGCATTGATAGGGACAGCCCTCGGGAGACCCAGTACTTC.

This clonotype has more than one count but fewer than ten. The chain couples TRBV11-1 to TRBJ2-1; TRBD1 matches 11 bases. The CDR3 has 15 residues. CDR1 is SGHAT, CDR2 FQDESV, per germline (reference sequence). The V segment lost 5 bases and the J segment 7 bases; nucleotides outside the gene matches: 7. The CDR3 sequence: CASSVGTGGLNEQFF. In DNA form, the CDR3 reads TGTGCCAGCAGCGTTGGGACAGGGGGATTAAATGAGCAGTTCTTC.

This clonotype was found a few times. The V gene is TRBV19, the J gene TRBJ2-3; the match to TRBD1 covers 9 bases. Germline lookup yields CDR1 LNHDA and CDR2 SQIVND (reference sequence). Unmatched junction bases numbered 17, after V lost 4 bases and J lost 3 bases. The CDR3 extends over 19 amino acids. The CDR3 sequence is CASSTGTGKPILTTDTQYF. The CDR3 bases are TGTGCCAGTAGTACAGGGACAGGGAAACCCATCCTGACGACAGATACGCAGTATTTT.

This clonotype was detected only a few times. The chain is built from TRBV15 and TRBJ2-7; 7 positions agree with TRBD1. V gave up 2 bases and J gave up 7 bases; unmatched junction bases: 8. Germline lookup yields CDR1 LNHNV and CDR2 YYDKDF (reference sequence). CDR3 length: 14 amino acids. CDR3 nucleotide sequence: TGTGCCACCAGCAGATGGGGTCAGGGGGTGGAGCAGTACTTC. It codes for CATSRWGQGVEQYF.

This chain connects TRBV20-1 to TRBJ2-7; perhaps TRBD2 as D (5 bases). The CDR3 extends over 13 amino acids. Germline CDR1 reads DFQATT; CDR2 reads SNEGSKA (reference sequence). V was pared by 3 bases and J by 5 bases, with 14 bases between. CDR3 bases: TGCAGTGCTAGCCCCGGGATTCCTCACGAGCAGTACTTC. As protein: CSASPGIPHEQYF.

There are a few counts of this clonotype. The chain employs TRBV4-3 and TRBJ2-5, with 11 bases lining up with TRBD1. The V gene end was trimmed by 3 bases and the J gene end by 1 base; junction bases not matched to a gene: 4. CDR3 size: 16 residues. Germline V gene sequence: CDR1 LGHNA, CDR2 YSLEER. The CDR3 protein is CASSHGQGALQETQYF. CDR3 DNA sequence: TGCGCCAGCAGCCACGGACAGGGGGCCCTCCAAGAGACCCAGTACTTC.

The rearrangement joins TRBV3-1 to TRBJ1-4; D remains unclear. The V end lost 4 bases, the J end lost 5 bases, and 14 bases lay between the germline ends. The germline V gene has CDR1 LGHDT and CDR2 YNNKEL (reference sequence). CDR3 size: 15 residues. CDR3 sequence: CASSPLGEDNEKLFF. CDR3 DNA sequence: TGTGCCAGCAGCCCCCTCGGGGAAGACAATGAAAAACTGTTTTTT.

This sequence joins TRBV27 and TRBJ2-7, with D perhaps TRBD2 (6 bases). The CDR3 is 17 amino acids. V was clipped by 1 base and J by 5 bases, with 21 bases between them. In germline, CDR1 is MNHEY, CDR2 SMNVEV (reference sequence). CDR3 in DNA: TGTGCCAGCAGTTTATATACCTACCCTGGGGGGACCAACGAGCAGTACTTC. Its translation: CASSLYTYPGGTNEQYF.

This clonotype was counted between two and nine times. This sequence joins TRBV30 and TRBJ2-7; no clear D gene. Germline V CDR1 and CDR2: GTSNPN, SVGIG (reference sequence). With 0 bases removed from V and 2 bases from J, the gap between germline ends came to 5 bases. The CDR3 extends over 12 amino acids. For the CDR3, the DNA is TGTGCCTGGAGTGTTGGGGCCTACGAGCAGTACTTC. Its protein product is CAWSVGAYEQYF.

The CDR3 region is CASSNSLLGRGELFF. CDR3 DNA: TGTGCCAGCAGCAACTCACTTCTAGGACGGGGGGAGCTGTTTTTT. V gene TRBV4-2 combines with J gene TRBJ2-2, with D unclear. CDR1 LGHNA and CDR2 YNFKEQ come from the germline V gene. Trimming stripped 5 bases from V and 8 bases from J, with 18 bases between. The CDR3 totals 15 residues.

In this sample, this clonotype turned up many times. V usage is TRBV7-9 and J usage is TRBJ2-7; D is tentatively TRBD1 or TRBD2 (6 bases each). The CDR3 loop spans 13 amino acids. Trimming removed 3 bases from V and 3 bases from J, with 9 bases in between. CDR1 and CDR2 (germline): SEHNR, FQNEAQ (reference sequence). CDR3 residues: CASSLEGDYEQYF. Here the CDR3 DNA reads TGTGCCAGCAGCTTGGAGGGGGACTACGAGCAGTACTTC.

This clonotype was seen a few times. The genes are TRBV6-1 and TRBJ2-1; 8 nucleotides match TRBD2. This CDR3 contains 13 residues. J was trimmed by 7 bases and V by 8 bases; bases with no gene match: 7. Per the germline V gene, CDR1 is MNHNS and CDR2 is SASEGT. Written as DNA, the CDR3 is TGTGCCAGCGGGCCGGGGGGGCAAAATGAGCAGTTCTTC. Translated: CASGPGGQNEQFF.

This clonotype was observed many times. The V and J genes are TRBV5-6 and TRBJ2-1; D is possibly TRBD2 (6 bases). From germline, CDR1 is SGHDT and CDR2 YYEEEE. The V end lost 7 bases, the J end lost 3 bases, and 14 bases lay between the germline ends. The CDR3 sequence is 14 residues long. The CDR3 reads CASLLGGNYNEQFF. The CDR3 coding sequence is TGTGCCAGCCTCTTGGGCGGGAACTACAATGAGCAGTTCTTC. The whole variable domain, filled in from reference TRBV5-6 and TRBJ2-1, reads DAGVTQSPTHLIKTRGQQVTLRCSPKSGHDTVSWYQQALGQGPQFIFQYYEEEERQRGNFPDRFSGHQFPNYSSELNVNALLLGDSALYLCASLLGGNYNEQFFGPGTRLTVL.

This clonotype turned up a few times. The V gene is TRBV20-1, the J gene TRBJ2-7, with D hard to call. Germline assignment: CDR1 DFQATT and CDR2 SNEGSKA (reference sequence). The CDR3 length is 13 residues. V lost 3 bases, J lost 5 bases, and 14 bases lay in between. CDR3 coding DNA: TGCAGTGCTAGGTGGCCCCTAAGGAACGAGCAGTACTTC. Its translation is CSARWPLRNEQYF.

This clonotype was counted many times. The chain links TRBV7-9 to TRBJ1-4, with D hard to call. Germline CDR1 and CDR2: SEHNR and FQNEAQ (reference sequence). V lost 3 bases to trimming and J lost 4 bases, with 12 bases between them. CDR3 size: 15 residues. The CDR3 sequence: CASSLRVFGNEKLFF. The CDR3 nucleotides read TGTGCCAGCAGCTTGAGAGTCTTCGGTAATGAAAAACTGTTTTTT.

The chain uses TRBV29-1 and TRBJ2-3; no reliable D call. V shed 1 base and J shed 6 bases, with 8 bases lying between them. The germline V gene has CDR1 SQVTM and CDR2 ANQGSEA. The CDR3 is 12 amino acids. In nucleotides, the CDR3 is TGCAGCGTTGAAGGGGGTGGGGATACGCAGTATTTT. This translates into CSVEGGGDTQYF.

The CDR3 sequence: CASSNPGHTDTQYF. For the CDR3, the DNA is TGTGCCAGCAGCAATCCTGGGCACACAGATACGCAGTATTTT. The chain employs TRBV6-1 and TRBJ2-3; D uncertain. The V and J ends lost 6 bases and 2 bases respectively, with 12 bases between them. CDR3 length equals 14 residues. CDR1 and CDR2 from the germline V gene are MNHNS and SASEGT.

This clonotype was recorded a few times. The V gene is TRBV4-3, the J gene TRBJ2-7; D gene uncertain. Trimming pared 0 bases from V and 3 bases from J, leaving 12 bases between. The CDR3 spans 15 residues. Germline-derived CDR1 and CDR2 are LGHNA and YSLEER. The CDR3 protein is CASSQDLRTDYEQYF. DNA for the CDR3: TGCGCCAGCAGCCAAGATCTCAGGACGGACTACGAGCAGTACTTC.

The V call is TRBV27, the J call TRBJ2-3; TRBD1 agrees at 9 bases. The CDR3 totals 15 residues. V dropped 5 bases and J dropped 1; count of bases not matched to a gene: 4. CDR1 is MNHEY, CDR2 SMNVEV, per germline (reference sequence). CDR3 sequence reads: CASSTDRGGTDTQYF. CDR3 nucleotides: TGTGCCAGCAGTACGGACAGGGGAGGCACAGATACGCAGTATTTT.